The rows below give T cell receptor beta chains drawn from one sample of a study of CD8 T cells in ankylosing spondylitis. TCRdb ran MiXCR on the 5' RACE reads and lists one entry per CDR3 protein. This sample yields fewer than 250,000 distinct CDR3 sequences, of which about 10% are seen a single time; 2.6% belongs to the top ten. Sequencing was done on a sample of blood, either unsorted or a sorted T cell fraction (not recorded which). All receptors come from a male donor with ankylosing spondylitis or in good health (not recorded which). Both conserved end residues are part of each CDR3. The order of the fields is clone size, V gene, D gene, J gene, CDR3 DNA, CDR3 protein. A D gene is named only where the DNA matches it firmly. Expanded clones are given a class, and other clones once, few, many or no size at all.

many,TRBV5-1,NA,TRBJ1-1,TGCGCCAGCAGCTTGGTGCGGGGGCTGGAGGTTGAAGCTTTCTTT,CASSLVRGLEVEAFF
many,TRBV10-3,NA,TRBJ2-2,TGTGCCATCAGTGAAGGGGGAAACACCGGGGAGCTGTTTTTT,CAISEGGNTGELFF
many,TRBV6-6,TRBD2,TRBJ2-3,TGTGCCAGCAGTTACTCCTTAGCGGGTACGCAGTATTTT,CASSYSLAGTQYF
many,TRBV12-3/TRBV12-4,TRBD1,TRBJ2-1,TGTGCCAGCAGTTCTTTTCGGGACAGGGGGATCAATGAGCAGTTCTTC,CASSSFRDRGINEQFF
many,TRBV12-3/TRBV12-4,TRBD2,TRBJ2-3,TGTGCCAGCAGTTTAGCGCCAAGCGGGGAGGACACAGATACGCAGTATTTT,CASSLAPSGEDTDTQYF
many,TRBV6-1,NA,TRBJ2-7,TGTGCCAGCAGACCTACCAACCCGAGTGTGTACGAGCAGTACTTC,CASRPTNPSVYEQYF
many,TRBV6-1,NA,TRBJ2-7,TGTGCCACCTCTATTACACGAGGGGCCTACGAGCAGTACTTC,CATSITRGAYEQYF
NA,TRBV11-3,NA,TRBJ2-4,TGTGCCAGCAGCACAGGGACCTCGGTGGTGGACATTCAGTACTTC,CASSTGTSVVDIQYF
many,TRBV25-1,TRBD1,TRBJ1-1,TGTGCCAGCAGTGCCGCAACAGGGGTCGACACTGAAGCTTTCTTT,CASSAATGVDTEAFF
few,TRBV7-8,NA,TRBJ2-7,TGTGCCAGCACCTCAGGGGTCCCCGGGTACGAGCAGTACTTC,CASTSGVPGYEQYF
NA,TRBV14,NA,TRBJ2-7,TGTGCCAGCAGCCAAATGGACGGCATCCCCTACGAGCAGTACTTC,CASSQMDGIPYEQYF
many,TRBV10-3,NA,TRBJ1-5,TGTGCCATCAGTGAGACTAGCAATCAGCCCCAGCATTTT,CAISETSNQPQHF
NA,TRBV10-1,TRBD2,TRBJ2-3,TGCGCCAGCAGTGGTGACGGGACTAGCGGAGATACGCAGTATTTT,CASSGDGTSGDTQYF
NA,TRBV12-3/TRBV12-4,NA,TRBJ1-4,TGTGCCAGCAGTTTATCGGAAGATAATGAAAAACTGTTTTTT,CASSLSEDNEKLFF
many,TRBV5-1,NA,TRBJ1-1,TGCGCCAGCAGCGATACCGTGATGAAGGGTGAAGCTTTCTTT,CASSDTVMKGEAFF
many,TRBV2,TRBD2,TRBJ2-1,TGTGCCAGCAGTGAAAGTCTAGCGGGGAGAGGGTATGAGCAGTTCTTC,CASSESLAGRGYEQFF
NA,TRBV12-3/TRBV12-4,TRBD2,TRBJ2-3,TGTGCCAGCAACCTAGCGGGGGTCACAGATACGCAGTATTTT,CASNLAGVTDTQYF
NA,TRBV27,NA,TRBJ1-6,TGTGCCAGCAGTTCTCCCTCAATCTATAATTCACCCCTCCACTTT,CASSSPSIYNSPLHF
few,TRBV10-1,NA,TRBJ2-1,TGCGCCAGCAGTGAGGCCAGCAAAAATGAGCAGTTCTTC,CASSEASKNEQFF
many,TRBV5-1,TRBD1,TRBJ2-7,TGCGCCAGCAGCTCGTCGGACAGGGGCCACGAGCAGTACTTC,CASSSSDRGHEQYF
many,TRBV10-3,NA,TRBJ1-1,TGTGCCATCAGTGACAGCTCGAACACTGAAGCTTTCTTT,CAISDSSNTEAFF
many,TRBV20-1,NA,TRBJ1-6,TGCAGTGCCACCGACGCCTCAACCAATTCACCCCTCCACTTT,CSATDASTNSPLHF
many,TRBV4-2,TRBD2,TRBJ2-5,TGTGCCAGCAGCCAAGGGGAGGGAAAGACCCAGTACTTC,CASSQGEGKTQYF
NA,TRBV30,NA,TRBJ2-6,TGTGCCTGGACATTTGATACGAGCTCTGGGGCCAACGTCCTGACTTTC,CAWTFDTSSGANVLTF
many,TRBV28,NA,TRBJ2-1,TGTGCCAGCAGTTTTGGTGGGGCGGACGAGCAGTTCTTC,CASSFGGADEQFF
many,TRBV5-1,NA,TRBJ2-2,TGCGCCAGCAGCCTGGACGGGCGAAACACCGGGGAGCTGTTTTTT,CASSLDGRNTGELFF
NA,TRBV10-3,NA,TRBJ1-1,TGTGCCATCAGCCAGGGGAACACTGAAGCTTTCTTT,CAISQGNTEAFF
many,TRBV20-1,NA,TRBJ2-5,TGCAGTGCTAGTAAGGGGGCTAGCGGGGAGACCCAGTACTTC,CSASKGASGETQYF
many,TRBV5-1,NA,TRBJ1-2,TGCGCCAGCAGCCCCGCGGGGCAGAACTATGGCTACACCTTC,CASSPAGQNYGYTF
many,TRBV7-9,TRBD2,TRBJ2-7,TGTGCCAGCAGCTTAATAGCGGGGGGGTACGAGCAGTACTTC,CASSLIAGGYEQYF
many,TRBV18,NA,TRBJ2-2,TGTGCCAGCTCACCAGCCCGGACGAACACCGGGGAGCTGTTTTTT,CASSPARTNTGELFF
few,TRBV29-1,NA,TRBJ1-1,TGCAGCGTTGTAGAGGCCGCTGCAGCTGAAGCTTTCTTT,CSVVEAAAAEAFF
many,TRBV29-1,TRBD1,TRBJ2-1,TGCAGCGTTCGACAGGGGGTAAACAATGAGCAGTTCTTC,CSVRQGVNNEQFF
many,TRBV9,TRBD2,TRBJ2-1,TGTGCCAGCAGCGTTCGACTAGCGACCTACAATGAGCAGTTCTTC,CASSVRLATYNEQFF
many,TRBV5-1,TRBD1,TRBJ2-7,TGCGCCAGCAGCTCTGGACAGGTCCCCTACGAGCAGTACTTC,CASSSGQVPYEQYF
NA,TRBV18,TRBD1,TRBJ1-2,TGTGCCAGCTCACCCGGGACAGGGCCGAATGGCTACACCTTC,CASSPGTGPNGYTF
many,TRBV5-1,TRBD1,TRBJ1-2,TGCGCCAGCAGCAGAGGGACAGCGGCGGACTACACCTTC,CASSRGTAADYTF
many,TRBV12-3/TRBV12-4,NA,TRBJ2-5,TGTGCCAGCAGTCTAGGACTGGGAAGGGACCAAGAGACCCAGTACTTC,CASSLGLGRDQETQYF
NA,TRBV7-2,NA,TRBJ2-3,TGTGCCAGCAGCCCTTACCTAGCCGGCCCAGATACGCAGTATTTT,CASSPYLAGPDTQYF
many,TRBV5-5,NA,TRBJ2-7,TGTGCCAGCAGCCTCGGCAGGGAATCCTACGAGCAGTACTTC,CASSLGRESYEQYF
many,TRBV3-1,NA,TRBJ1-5,TGTGCCAGCAGCCAAGATCAGCATAGCAATCAGCCCCAGCATTTT,CASSQDQHSNQPQHF
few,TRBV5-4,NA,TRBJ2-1,TGTGCCAGCAGCTTGGGGAACAATGAGCAGTTCTTC,CASSLGNNEQFF
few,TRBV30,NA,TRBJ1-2,TGTGCCTGGAGTCGGCCGGACCTCCTCTATGGCTACACCTTC,CAWSRPDLLYGYTF
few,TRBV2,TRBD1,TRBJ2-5,TGTGCCAGCGAGGACAGGGGGCTTGAGAAGACCCAGTACTTC,CASEDRGLEKTQYF
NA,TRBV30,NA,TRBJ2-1,TGTGCCTGGAGTGTGGGGCCGCCTGGGTATGAGCAGTTCTTC,CAWSVGPPGYEQFF
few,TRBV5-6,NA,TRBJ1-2,TGTGCCAGCAGCCCCGGCGGGATAAGAAGTGGCTACACCTTC,CASSPGGIRSGYTF
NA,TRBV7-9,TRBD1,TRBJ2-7,TGTGCCAGCAGCTTAGTTGGGACAGGGGACGAGCAGTACTTC,CASSLVGTGDEQYF
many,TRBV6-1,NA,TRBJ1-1,TGTGCCAGCGCCCGGGGGACGGAGAACACTGAAGCTTTCTTT,CASARGTENTEAFF